This is a list of T cell receptor beta chains from one sample in a study of cytomegalovirus exposure and HLA in healthy donors. TCRdb's copy holds only in-frame clones and misses some; the assay was immunoSEQ multiplex PCR. The table shows under 200,000 clones, with 60% to 80% occurring only once. The sequenced sample was PBMCs. The receptors stem from a male donor in good health and CMV-seronegative. The CDR3 runs from the conserved cysteine through the conserved F or W. D genes are given only for firm matches.

j_call d_call v_call cdr3_aa cdr3_nt
TRBJ1-6 . TRBV27 CASRTGLSSYNSPLHF TGTGCCAGCAGAACAGGGCTCAGCTCCTATAATTCACCCCTCCACTTT
TRBJ2-5 . TRBV28 CASSLSKRGQETQYF TGTGCCAGCAGTTTATCCAAAAGGGGCCAAGAGACCCAGTACTTC
TRBJ1-6 . TRBV6-1 CASSADSNSPLHF TGTGCCAGCAGTGCTGACAGCAATTCACCCCTCCACTTT
TRBJ2-1 TRBD2 TRBV6-4 CASSDSDSGGNEQFF TGTGCCAGCAGTGACTCGGATAGCGGGGGCAATGAGCAGTTCTTC
TRBJ2-7 TRBD1 TRBV18 CASARQGYEQYF TGTGCCAGCGCGAGACAGGGGTACGAGCAGTACTTC
TRBJ2-3 TRBD2 TRBV9 CASSLTSGVNRDTQYF TGTGCCAGCAGCTTGACTAGCGGGGTTAACCGGGATACGCAGTATTTT
TRBJ1-2 . TRBV5-1 CASSSPPRDYGYTF TGCGCCAGCAGCTCCCCTCCCAGGGACTATGGCTACACCTTC
TRBJ1-2 . TRBV2 CASNGGYGYTF TGTGCCAGCAACGGGGGCTATGGCTACACCTTC
TRBJ2-7 . TRBV19 CASSNGGVYEQYF TGTGCCAGTAGTAACGGAGGGGTCTACGAGCAGTACTTC
TRBJ2-2 . TRBV7-3 CASSSSSGELFF TGTGCCAGCAGCTCCTCTAGCGGGGAGCTGTTTTTT
TRBJ2-6 . TRBV28 CASTRGSGANVLTF TGTGCCAGCACCCGTGGGAGCGGGGCCAACGTCCTGACTTTC
TRBJ2-1 . TRBV4-3 CASSQDPRSNEQFF TGCGCCAGCAGCCAAGATCCTAGATCCAATGAGCAGTTCTTC
TRBJ2-7 TRBD1 TRBV4-1 CASSLRQGGYEQYF TGCGCCAGCAGCCTTCGACAGGGGGGATACGAGCAGTACTTC
TRBJ2-7 . TRBV30 CAWSPLQGEQYF TGTGCCTGGAGTCCCCTGCAGGGGGAGCAGTACTTC
TRBJ2-5 TRBD1 TRBV5-1 CASRVRQGRETQYF TGCGCCAGCAGGGTACGACAGGGAAGGGAGACCCAGTACTTC
TRBJ1-1 . TRBV7-9 CASSTIDRPSSKGTEAFF TGTGCCAGCAGCACGATTGACAGGCCATCCTCCAAGGGGACTGAAGCTTTCTTT